This T cell receptor beta chain was recovered during a study of blood T cell repertoires in COVID-19. Whole-study context: Acute and convalescent COVID-19 specimens originated in the United States, Italy and Spain. PBMCs, B-cell-depleted T cells, or T cells provided the cDNA or gDNA that made up the material.

The germline gives CDR1 LGHNT, CDR2 FRNRAP. CDR3 length equals 12 residues. Trimming stripped 3 bases from V and 4 bases from J, with 7 bases between. Original methodology: Reference gene primer amplification gave estimated nucleated cell counts. TCRdb's copy holds only in-frame clones and misses some; the assay was immunoSEQ multiplex PCR. From that table come the V and J calls and clone size; the DNA was used to work out D and trimming. The sample carries 310,000 or so clones, roughly 86% recorded once. The sequenced material came from peripheral blood. The rearrangement uses TRBV12-5 and TRBJ2-7; perhaps TRBD2 as D (5 bases). This TCR was recovered from a woman aged 25 to 45 who had recovered from COVID-19. The CDR3 nucleotides read TGTGCTAGTGGTTTTGGCGGGTACGAGCAGTACTTC. It yields the protein CASGFGGYEQYF.